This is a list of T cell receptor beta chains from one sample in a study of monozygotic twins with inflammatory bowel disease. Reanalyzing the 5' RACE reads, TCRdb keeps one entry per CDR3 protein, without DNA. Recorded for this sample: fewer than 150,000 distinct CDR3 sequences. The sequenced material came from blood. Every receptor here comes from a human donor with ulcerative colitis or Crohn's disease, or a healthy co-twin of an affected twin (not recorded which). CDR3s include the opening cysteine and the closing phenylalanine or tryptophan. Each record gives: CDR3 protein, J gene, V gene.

cdr3_aa: CASSFPDQGPSYEQYF
j_call: TRBJ2-7
v_call: TRBV5-5

cdr3_aa: CASSLGDRSTDTQYF
j_call: TRBJ2-3
v_call: TRBV7-6

cdr3_aa: CASSPRDRGSGEKLFF
j_call: TRBJ1-4
v_call: TRBV5-1

cdr3_aa: CASSLLRRKNANEQFF
j_call: TRBJ2-1
v_call: TRBV27

cdr3_aa: CASRDTRQGASPLHF
j_call: TRBJ1-6
v_call: TRBV4-1

cdr3_aa: CASSPERGGSGANVLTF
j_call: TRBJ2-6
v_call: TRBV28

cdr3_aa: CASGSPQGMVLSDTQYF
j_call: TRBJ2-3
v_call: TRBV5-1

cdr3_aa: CSAMIYLFGKTQYF
j_call: TRBJ2-5
v_call: TRBV29-1

cdr3_aa: CASSPKTGTWVNQPQHF
j_call: TRBJ1-5
v_call: TRBV12-3/TRBV12-4

cdr3_aa: CASSLGLGRSRYEQYF
j_call: TRBJ2-7
v_call: TRBV7-9

cdr3_aa: CASSPGQGVYNEQFF
j_call: TRBJ2-1
v_call: TRBV5-1

cdr3_aa: CASSLVRIRDGETGELFF
j_call: TRBJ2-2
v_call: TRBV11-1

cdr3_aa: CASSELPGGNTEAFF
j_call: TRBJ1-1
v_call: TRBV25-1

cdr3_aa: CASSSSGGPYNEQFF
j_call: TRBJ2-1
v_call: TRBV7-2

cdr3_aa: CASSTDKGLNTEAFF
j_call: TRBJ1-1
v_call: TRBV5-1

cdr3_aa: CASSFSQGRAEFF
j_call: TRBJ2-1
v_call: TRBV5-1

cdr3_aa: CATSDPRGAGDEQFF
j_call: TRBJ2-1
v_call: TRBV24-1

cdr3_aa: CASSGQGYEQYF
j_call: TRBJ2-7
v_call: TRBV5-1

cdr3_aa: CASSIMDSFLETQYF
j_call: TRBJ2-5
v_call: TRBV19

cdr3_aa: CASSLPLAGGNSYEQYF
j_call: TRBJ2-7
v_call: TRBV7-2

cdr3_aa: CSVMRSRELFF
j_call: TRBJ2-2
v_call: TRBV20-1

cdr3_aa: CASSQEGLALGIQYF
j_call: TRBJ2-4
v_call: TRBV3-1

cdr3_aa: CASSFGQGDTQYF
j_call: TRBJ2-3
v_call: TRBV7-2

cdr3_aa: CASSFASGYNEQFF
j_call: TRBJ2-1
v_call: TRBV11-2

cdr3_aa: CASSLTFRGRGDTEAFF
j_call: TRBJ1-1
v_call: TRBV7-3

cdr3_aa: CASSGQGAEKLFF
j_call: TRBJ1-4
v_call: TRBV5-1

cdr3_aa: CASSLGGQSNYGYTF
j_call: TRBJ1-2
v_call: TRBV7-2

cdr3_aa: CASSLEHLDRGGSYNSPLHF
j_call: TRBJ1-6
v_call: TRBV11-2

cdr3_aa: CASSLTPGQSHGYTF
j_call: TRBJ1-2
v_call: TRBV7-3

cdr3_aa: CASSSQGAARPQHF
j_call: TRBJ1-5
v_call: TRBV12-3/TRBV12-4

cdr3_aa: CASSRGGTETYEQYF
j_call: TRBJ2-7
v_call: TRBV5-1

cdr3_aa: CSARSGPYNEQFF
j_call: TRBJ2-1
v_call: TRBV20-1

cdr3_aa: CASSQASGFQETQYF
j_call: TRBJ2-5
v_call: TRBV4-2

cdr3_aa: CASSSAASETQYF
j_call: TRBJ2-5
v_call: TRBV5-1

cdr3_aa: CASSRGLDNKFYEQYF
j_call: TRBJ2-7
v_call: TRBV4-2

cdr3_aa: CASTDMTRRNSGANVLTF
j_call: TRBJ2-6
v_call: TRBV19

cdr3_aa: CASSLRGTAGGPDTQYF
j_call: TRBJ2-3
v_call: TRBV7-3

cdr3_aa: CASSRRQFNEKLFF
j_call: TRBJ1-4
v_call: TRBV7-2

cdr3_aa: CASRSGALTYEQYF
j_call: TRBJ2-7
v_call: TRBV12-3/TRBV12-4

cdr3_aa: CSARDRRTGGSQPQHF
j_call: TRBJ1-5
v_call: TRBV20-1

cdr3_aa: CASSLGLAGSDTQYF
j_call: TRBJ2-3
v_call: TRBV5-8

cdr3_aa: CSARDMGQGGTEAFF
j_call: TRBJ1-1
v_call: TRBV20-1

cdr3_aa: CASSQDQETQYF
j_call: TRBJ2-5
v_call: TRBV2

cdr3_aa: CSARLSSGSRGPQHF
j_call: TRBJ1-5
v_call: TRBV20-1

cdr3_aa: CASSLAIGEFSGNTIYF
j_call: TRBJ1-3
v_call: TRBV7-9

cdr3_aa: CASSWTGDDEKLFF
j_call: TRBJ1-4
v_call: TRBV5-1

cdr3_aa: CASSQETSGSYEQYF
j_call: TRBJ2-7
v_call: TRBV4-2

cdr3_aa: CASSQEVTSRKTQYF
j_call: TRBJ2-5
v_call: TRBV4-3

cdr3_aa: CAWIPPSGTKAFF
j_call: TRBJ1-1
v_call: TRBV30

cdr3_aa: CASSPQGADTEAFF
j_call: TRBJ1-1
v_call: TRBV18

cdr3_aa: CASSYTTRAGYPQDTQYF
j_call: TRBJ2-3
v_call: TRBV6-5

cdr3_aa: CASSLLGGTGANVLTF
j_call: TRBJ2-6
v_call: TRBV5-1

cdr3_aa: CASSAIPSYGYTF
j_call: TRBJ1-2
v_call: TRBV5-1

cdr3_aa: CASSLGEINSPLHF
j_call: TRBJ1-6
v_call: TRBV5-1

cdr3_aa: CAISEVGTGGETQYF
j_call: TRBJ2-5
v_call: TRBV10-3

cdr3_aa: CASSPLKSLTGELFF
j_call: TRBJ2-2
v_call: TRBV5-1

cdr3_aa: CASSFLEGRAGDTQYF
j_call: TRBJ2-3
v_call: TRBV12-3/TRBV12-4